There are a few counts of the clone carrying this T cell receptor (beta chain). Its matching antigen is unknown. This record belongs to a study of identical twins. Study-wide results and caveats: Out-of-frame TCR alpha sharing observed in monozygotic twins exceeded model estimates. Analyses based on zero insertions could be partly confounded by invariant MAIT and iNKT cells. These conclusions were based on statistical analysis (cross-sectional, not following the same donors).

From germline, CDR1 is SGDLS and CDR2 YYNGEE. Trimming removed 2 bases at V and 6 bases at J, with 11 bases between. The CDR3 length is 13 residues. TCRdb used MiXCR to reprocess the 5' RACE reads, holding one entry per CDR3 protein. The sample has under 300,000 distinct CDR3 sequences; approximately 11% are singletons. These sequences were also reported in another study, on yellow fever vaccine responses in identical twins.

Source material: memory (CD45RO+) T cells sorted from blood. The source of this sequence is a woman aged 18-30 years in good health. The chain joins TRBV9 to TRBJ2-5; D remains unclear. The chain's CDR3 is CASSVDLSQTQYF. Written as DNA, the CDR3 is TGTGCCAGCAGCGTTGACCTCAGCCAGACCCAGTACTTC.